The T cell receptor (beta chain) under discussion was sequenced for a study of blood T cell repertoires in COVID-19. Study-level background: Researchers got acute and convalescent COVID-19 samples from the United States, Italy and Spain. The analysed material was cDNA or gDNA that came from T cells, B-cell-depleted T cells, or PBMCs.

Using immunoSEQ multiplex PCR, the repertoire was profiled, and TCRdb retains in-frame clones only, with some absent. The sample carries roughly 260,000 clones, approximately 90% recorded once. CDR3 length: 15 residues. Per the germline V gene, CDR1 is MNHEY and CDR2 is SMNVEV (reference sequence). V shed 4 bases, J shed 5 bases, and the junction held 11 bases outside the gene matches. V is TRBV27 and J is TRBJ2-7, with 7 bases lining up with TRBD2. Sequencing was done on a sample of peripheral blood. This receptor was obtained from a woman between 45 and 65 years old who had recovered from COVID-19. The CDR3 reads CASSSIGLVDHEQYF. In nucleotides, the CDR3 is TGTGCCAGCAGTTCCATAGGACTAGTAGACCACGAGCAGTACTTC.